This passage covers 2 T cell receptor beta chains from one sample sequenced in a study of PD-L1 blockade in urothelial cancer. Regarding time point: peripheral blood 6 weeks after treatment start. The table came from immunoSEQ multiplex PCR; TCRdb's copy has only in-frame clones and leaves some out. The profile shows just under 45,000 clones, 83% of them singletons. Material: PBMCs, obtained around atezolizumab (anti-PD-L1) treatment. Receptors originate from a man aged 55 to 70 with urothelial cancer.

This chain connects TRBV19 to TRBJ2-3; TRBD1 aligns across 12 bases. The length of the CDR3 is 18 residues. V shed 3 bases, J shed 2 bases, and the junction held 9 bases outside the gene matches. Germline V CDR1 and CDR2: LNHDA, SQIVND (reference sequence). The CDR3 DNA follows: TGTGCCAGTAGTATGTGGGACAGGGGGCGAGGAGACACAGATACGCAGTATTTT. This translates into CASSMWDRGRGDTDTQYF.

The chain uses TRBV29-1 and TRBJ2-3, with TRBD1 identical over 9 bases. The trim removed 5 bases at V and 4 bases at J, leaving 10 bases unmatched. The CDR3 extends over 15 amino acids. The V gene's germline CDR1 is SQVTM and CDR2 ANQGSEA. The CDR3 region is CSVYPTGGLADTQYF. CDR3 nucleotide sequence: TGCAGCGTTTATCCGACAGGGGGTCTCGCAGATACGCAGTATTTT.